This T cell receptor beta chain was identified in a study of shared clonotypes between healthy human individuals. In the study overall: The study drew on two women and a few men aged 18 to 49 as donors. Whole-study results and caveats: Naive subsets, compared against memory subsets, generally had larger estimated richness values. Generation probability values for non-shared clonotypes were lower than those for clonotypes shared by all four donors.

Germline V gives CDR1 SGDLS, CDR2 YYNGEE. The CDR3 runs 16 residues. Concerning this clone: Its antigen is unknown. Mismatch with germline at one junction end may stem from a read error.

Only in-frame clones appear in the TCRdb table, and some are missing; sequencing was by immunoSEQ multiplex PCR. The sample records around 1,900,000 clones, around 93% being singletons. Terminally differentiated effector memory CD45RA+ cells were excluded from the naive CD8 cells, which were CD45RO-negative and positively selected for CCR7. Caucasian adults living in Nashville, Tennessee, provided all samples. The material sequenced was naive CD8+ T cells from PBMCs. The sequence came from a man younger than 35 in good health. Some clones in this sample may be carry-over from other donors' samples. The chain uses TRBV9 and TRBJ1-4; D is uncertain. CDR3 amino acids: CASSVGLQLANEELFF. The CDR3 coding sequence is TGTGCCAGCAGCGTAGGGTTGCAGCTCGCTAATGAAGAACTGTTTTTT.